This T cell receptor (beta chain) is from a study of cytomegalovirus exposure and HLA in healthy donors. The CDR3 totals 16 residues. V was trimmed by 4 bases and J by 0 bases, leaving 11 bases between them. CDR1 and CDR2 (germline): SGHRS, YFSETQ. In regard to this clone: Its antigen is unknown.

Study observations and caveats: Among immune exposure information, only CMV serostatus was available.

The PCR had 60 Vbeta and 13 Jbeta primers. Profiling relied on immunoSEQ multiplex PCR, and the TCRdb table lists in-frame clones only, not all of them. Found here are 150,000 to 200,000 clones, almost 80% of them singletons; the top ten hold 1.3%. This chain connects TRBV5-1 to TRBJ2-6; the D gene is possibly TRBD1 (6 bases). Sample: PBMCs. This receptor was obtained from a man younger than 40 in good health and CMV-seronegative. The CDR3: CASSKGQFSGANVLTF. The CDR3 nucleotides are TGCGCCAGCAGCAAAGGACAGTTCTCTGGGGCCAACGTCCTGACTTTC.